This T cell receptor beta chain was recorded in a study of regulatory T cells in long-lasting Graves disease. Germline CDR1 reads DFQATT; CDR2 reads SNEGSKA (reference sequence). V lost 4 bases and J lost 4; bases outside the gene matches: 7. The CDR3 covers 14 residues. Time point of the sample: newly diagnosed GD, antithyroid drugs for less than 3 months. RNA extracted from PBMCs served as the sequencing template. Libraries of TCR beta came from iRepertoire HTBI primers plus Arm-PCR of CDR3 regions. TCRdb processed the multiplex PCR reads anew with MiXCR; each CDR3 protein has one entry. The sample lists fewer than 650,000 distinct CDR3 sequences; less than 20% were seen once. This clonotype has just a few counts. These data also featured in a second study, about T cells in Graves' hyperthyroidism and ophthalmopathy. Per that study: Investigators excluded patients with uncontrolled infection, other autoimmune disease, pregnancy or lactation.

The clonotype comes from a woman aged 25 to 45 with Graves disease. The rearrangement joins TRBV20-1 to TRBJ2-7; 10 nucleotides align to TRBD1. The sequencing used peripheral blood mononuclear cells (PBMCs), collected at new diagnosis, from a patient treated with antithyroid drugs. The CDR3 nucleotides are TGCAGTGCTAAGACCGGGACAGGGGTATACGAGCAGTACTTC. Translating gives CSAKTGTGVYEQYF.